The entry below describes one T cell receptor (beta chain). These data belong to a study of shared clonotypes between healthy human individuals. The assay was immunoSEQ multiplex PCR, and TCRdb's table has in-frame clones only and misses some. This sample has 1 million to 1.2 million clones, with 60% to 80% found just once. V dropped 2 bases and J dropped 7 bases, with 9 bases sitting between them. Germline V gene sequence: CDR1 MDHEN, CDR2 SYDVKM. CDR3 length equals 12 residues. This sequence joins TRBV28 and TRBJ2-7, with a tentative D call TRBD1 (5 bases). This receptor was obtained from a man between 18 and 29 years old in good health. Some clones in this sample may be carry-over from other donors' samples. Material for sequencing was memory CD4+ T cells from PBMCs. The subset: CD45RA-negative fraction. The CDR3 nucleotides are TGTGCCAGCAGTTTAGTGTCAGGGGAGCAGTACTTC. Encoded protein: CASSLVSGEQYF.